These 30 T cell receptor beta chains came from one sample sequenced in a study of T cell responses to AZD1222 COVID-19 vaccine. The protocol was immunoSEQ multiplex PCR, while the TCRdb copy is restricted to in-frame clones and leaves out a portion. The top ten clones hold more than 13% of a sample with fewer than 150,000 clones, 92% of them seen once. Sequencing was performed on peripheral blood, taken on day 0 of AZD1222 vaccination. The receptors stem from an adult in good health.

The chain has TRBV7-2 and TRBJ2-7, with 8 positions matching TRBD2. J gave up 3 bases and V 1 base, and 5 bases lay outside the gene matches. Germline CDR1 is SGHTA and CDR2 is FQGNSA. The CDR3 loop spans 15 amino acids. CDR3 nucleotide sequence: TGTGCCAGCAGCTTAGGGATCGGGGGGGTCTACGAGCAGTACTTC. It specifies CASSLGIGGVYEQYF.

This chain links TRBV9 with TRBJ2-1; 10 nucleotides align to TRBD1. From germline, CDR1 is SGDLS and CDR2 YYNGEE. This CDR3 region has 16 residues. J lost 8 bases, V lost 4 bases, and 12 bases had no gene match. The CDR3: CASSSKDRGMFDEQFF. Written as DNA, the CDR3 is TGTGCCAGCAGCAGCAAGGACAGGGGGATGTTCGATGAGCAGTTCTTC.

This chain links TRBV11-2 with TRBJ2-3; D may be TRBD2 (5 bases). The CDR3 contains 15 residues. Trimming removed 5 bases from V and 3 bases from J, with 15 bases in between. Germline CDR1 and CDR2: SGHAT and FQNNGV. CDR3 residues: CASSPGGFMTDTQYF. For the CDR3, the DNA is TGTGCCAGCAGCCCCGGAGGATTTATGACAGATACGCAGTATTTT.

The genes are TRBV18 and TRBJ2-3; D possibly corresponds to TRBD1 (5 bases). V was shortened by 2 bases and J by 5 bases, with 11 bases between the two germline ends. Germline loops: CDR1 KGHSH, CDR2 LQKENI. CDR3 length: 14 residues. The CDR3 nucleotides are TGTGCCAGCTCACCAAGGGTAAGGGGAGATACGCAGTATTTT. Residues: CASSPRVRGDTQYF.

The rearrangement joins TRBV28 to TRBJ2-2; 12 bases fit TRBD1. Looked up from germline, CDR1 is MDHEN and CDR2 is SYDVKM. Trimming cost V 0 bases and J 4 bases; bases outside gene matches: 3. The CDR3 is 17 residues long. The CDR3 DNA is TGTGCCAGCAGTTTATGGGGGACAGGGGGCGTCACCGGGGAGCTGTTTTTT. Residues: CASSLWGTGGVTGELFF.

The rearrangement uses TRBV11-2 and TRBJ2-2, with TRBD1 matching 11 bases. CDR3 length: 16 amino acids. The germline V gene has CDR1 SGHAT and CDR2 FQNNGV. V dropped 7 bases and J dropped 0; count of bases not matched to a gene: 4. The DNA for the CDR3 is TGTGCCAGCAAGGACAGGGGGCGAGCGAACACCGGGGAGCTGTTTTTT. Its protein is CASKDRGRANTGELFF.

DNA for the CDR3: TGCAGCGTTGAATCAGGACAGGGAGGCGAAAAACTGTTTTTT. Amino acids: CSVESGQGGEKLFF. V and J are TRBV29-1 and TRBJ1-4; 8 nucleotides align to TRBD1. The CDR3 has 14 amino acids. Germline CDR1 and CDR2: SQVTM and ANQGSEA. V was pared by 2 bases and J by 8 bases, with 7 bases of the junction left unmatched.

This chain uses TRBV28 with TRBJ1-5; D unresolved. V was cut by 5 bases and J by 1 base, with 15 bases left in between. Germline lookup yields CDR1 MDHEN and CDR2 SYDVKM. The CDR3 sequence is 16 residues long. The CDR3 region is CASSRTVVVSNQPQHF. The CDR3 bases are TGTGCCAGCAGTCGGACGGTCGTAGTCAGCAATCAGCCCCAGCATTTT.

The chain joins TRBV10-2 to TRBJ1-5; D possibly corresponds to TRBD1 (5 bases). Germline-derived CDR1 and CDR2 are WSHSY and SAAADI. Deletions cut 3 bases from V and 0 bases from J, with 6 bases between. This CDR3 is built from 14 residues. CDR3 coding DNA: TGCGCCAGCAGTGACAGGGCTAGCAATCAGCCCCAGCATTTT. Amino acid sequence: CASSDRASNQPQHF.

This clone was seen just once. The V gene is TRBV4-3, the J gene TRBJ2-1; possibly TRBD2 for D (8 bases). The CDR3 has 19 amino acids. The germline V gene encodes CDR1 LGHNA and CDR2 YSLEER. V lost 0 bases and J lost 3, with 21 bases in between. In DNA, the CDR3 is TGCGCCAGCAGCCAAGATTCGGGAGGGCGACAGGGTGGCTACAATGAGCAGTTCTTC. This translates into CASSQDSGGRQGGYNEQFF.

Comments on this clone: One junction end disagrees with the germline gene, perhaps due to a read error. The chain employs TRBV7-8 and TRBJ2-1; no definite D call. Germline V CDR1 and CDR2: SGHVS, FQNEAQ. This CDR3 spans 12 amino acids. The CDR3 here is CASSPSVHGVIF. Here the CDR3 DNA reads TGTGCCAGCAGCCCGTCGGTCCATGGAGTGATCTTC.

The chain employs TRBV19 and TRBJ1-2; 10 bases fit TRBD1. Germline V gives CDR1 LNHDA, CDR2 SQIVND (reference sequence). V lost 9 bases, J lost 4 bases, and 8 bases stayed unmatched. The CDR3 runs to 14 residues. CDR3 residues: CASRQGAVGYGYTF. The DNA for the CDR3 is TGTGCCAGCAGACAGGGGGCGGTTGGCTATGGCTACACCTTC.

This chain links TRBV5-6 with TRBJ1-2; D not resolved. The V end lost 2 bases, the J end lost 5 bases, and 4 bases lay between the germline ends. Germline CDR1 SGHDT, CDR2 YYEEEE. The CDR3 is 11 amino acids. The CDR3 is CASSLGYGYTF. The CDR3 DNA reads TGTGCCAGCAGCTTAGGGTATGGCTACACCTTC.

J is TRBJ2-7 and V is TRBV27; TRBD2 might be the D (6 bases). Germline CDR1 MNHEY, CDR2 SMNVEV (reference sequence). V was cut by 2 bases and J by 0 bases, with 8 bases left in between. The CDR3 has 14 residues. The CDR3 sequence is CASSLAGSSYEQYF. For the CDR3, the DNA is TGTGCCAGCAGTTTAGCGGGGAGCTCCTACGAGCAGTACTTC.

The chain links TRBV27 to TRBJ1-6, with D tentatively TRBD1 (5 bases). This CDR3 has 15 amino acids. The V gene lost 6 bases and the J gene lost 6 bases, with 15 bases spanning the gap. CDR1 is MNHEY, CDR2 SMNVEV, per germline (reference sequence). DNA of the CDR3: TGTGCCAGCAGCTCAGGGTTAGCAATTAATTCACCCCTCCACTTT. It yields the protein CASSSGLAINSPLHF.

The chain has TRBV24-1 and TRBJ2-2; D is undetermined. The CDR3 sequence is 17 residues long. Germline loops: CDR1 KGHDR, CDR2 SFDVKD. V lost 4 bases, J lost 6 bases, and 20 bases lay in between. The CDR3 loop is CATSDPGSSTRPGELFF. The CDR3 nucleotides are TGTGCCACCAGTGACCCCGGGTCATCTACACGCCCCGGGGAGCTGTTTTTT.

The chain recombines TRBV27 with TRBJ2-7, with a possible D match to TRBD2 (6 bases). The CDR3 is 14 residues long. Between the trimmed V and J ends, which lost 4 bases and 0 bases, there was a span of 10 bases. Germline V CDR1 and CDR2: MNHEY, SMNVEV (reference sequence). For the CDR3, the DNA is TGTGCCAGCAGTTCGGGACTTTCCTCCTACGAGCAGTACTTC. Translating it yields CASSSGLSSYEQYF.

The chain joins TRBV11-2 to TRBJ2-7; 9 bases align to TRBD1. The CDR3 loop spans 16 amino acids. Unmatched junction bases numbered 7, after V lost 4 bases and J lost 0 bases. Germline-derived CDR1 and CDR2 are SGHAT and FQNNGV. The DNA of the CDR3 is TGTGCCAGCAGCTCAGCCGGGACAGGGAGCTCCTACGAGCAGTACTTC. Translated, it gives CASSSAGTGSSYEQYF.

This chain uses TRBV11-2 with TRBJ2-7; possible D gene TRBD2, 5 bases. Germline lookup yields CDR1 SGHAT and CDR2 FQNNGV. The CDR3 is 12 amino acids. V lost 3 bases and J lost 6, with 9 bases in between. CDR3 amino acids: CASSLSGVEQYF. CDR3 nucleotides: TGTGCCAGCAGCTTGTCCGGGGTCGAGCAGTACTTC.

The J gene is TRBJ2-1, the V gene TRBV6-2 or TRBV6-3; a weak D match, TRBD2 (6 bases). V lost 2 bases and J 3 bases, leaving 20 bases between the germline ends. CDR1 is MNHEY, CDR2 SVGEGT, per germline. This CDR3 is 18 amino acids long. The DNA for the CDR3 is TGTGCCAGCAGTTACACCCGGGGAGGAGGGTTAGGCTACAATGAGCAGTTCTTC. Its translation: CASSYTRGGGLGYNEQFF.

V gene TRBV4-3 combines with J gene TRBJ1-6; possible D gene TRBD1, 6 bases. The CDR3 loop spans 16 amino acids. The V end was cut by 0 bases, the J end by 7 bases, with 13 bases between. The germline V gene has CDR1 LGHNA and CDR2 YSLEER. The CDR3 region is CASSQEPGTRNSPLHF. CDR3 DNA: TGCGCCAGCAGCCAAGAACCGGGGACACGAAATTCACCCCTCCACTTT.

CDR3 sequence: CASSFGLADYNEQFF. The CDR3 nucleotides read TGTGCCAGCAGCTTTGGACTAGCGGACTACAATGAGCAGTTCTTC. This chain uses TRBV11-3 with TRBJ2-1, with TRBD2 matching 10 bases. Trimming took 3 bases from V and 3 from J; bases not matched to a gene: 2. There are 15 residues in the CDR3. Germline-derived CDR1 and CDR2 are SGHNT and YENEEA. The whole variable domain, remainder taken from reference TRBV11-3 and TRBJ2-1, is EAGVVQSPRYKIIEKKQPVAFWCNPISGHNTLYWYLQNLGQGPELLIRYENEEAVDDSQLPKDRFSAERLKGVDSTLKIQPAELGDSAVYLCASSFGLADYNEQFFGPGTRLTVL.

The chain employs TRBV4-3 and TRBJ1-2; TRBD1 matches at 8 bases. Trimming cost V 0 bases and J 8 bases; bases outside gene matches: 20. The CDR3 runs to 19 residues. CDR1 and CDR2 from the germline V gene are LGHNA and YSLEER. CDR3 sequence: CASSQDRGDRTSLSRGYTF. For the CDR3, the DNA is TGCGCCAGCAGCCAAGATAGAGGGGACAGGACCTCACTATCAAGGGGCTACACCTTC.

V usage is TRBV28 and J usage is TRBJ1-2; 8 bases agree with TRBD1. The CDR3 length is 18 residues. J lost 0 bases, V lost 3 bases, and 12 bases had no gene match. Germline CDR1 MDHEN, CDR2 SYDVKM. This CDR3 is CASSLPSGGARTNYGYTF. For the CDR3, the DNA is TGTGCCAGCAGTTTGCCATCAGGGGGCGCGAGGACTAACTATGGCTACACCTTC.

This chain joins TRBV18 and TRBJ2-5; D remains unclear. Trimming cost V 3 bases and J 2 bases, with 13 bases left between them. Germline CDR1 and CDR2: KGHSH and LQKENI. The CDR3 has 15 residues. CDR3 sequence reads: CASSPTLSAQETQYF. The CDR3 DNA reads as TGTGCCAGCTCACCGACGTTGTCCGCACAAGAGACCCAGTACTTC.

The chain links TRBV15 to TRBJ2-5; TRBD2 is a possible D gene (5 bases). Germline V CDR1 and CDR2: LNHNV, YYDKDF (reference sequence). The V gene lost 0 bases and the J gene lost 7 bases, with 12 bases spanning the gap. The CDR3 runs to 14 residues. Written as DNA, the CDR3 is TGTGCCACCAGCAGAGATCCCACCGCGGGGACCCAGTACTTC. This codes for CATSRDPTAGTQYF.

The rearrangement links TRBV5-1 to TRBJ1-2; D is possibly TRBD1 (6 bases). The CDR3 consists of 14 residues. Germline values: CDR1 SGHRS, CDR2 YFSETQ. V was cut by 4 bases and J by 2 bases, with 12 bases left in between. The CDR3 DNA reads TGCGCCAGCAGCGACCCAGGGGACAACTATGGCTACACCTTC. This gives the protein CASSDPGDNYGYTF.

Only one count was recorded for this clone. The rearrangement joins TRBV2 to TRBJ1-3, with D perhaps TRBD1 (6 bases). Trimming removed 4 bases at V and 4 bases at J, with 11 bases between. CDR3 length: 14 residues. CDR1 and CDR2 (germline): SNHLY, FYNNEI. The CDR3 bases are TGTGCCAGCAGTGCCCGGACAGACGGAAACACCATATATTTT. Its protein is CASSARTDGNTIYF. The whole variable domain, filled in from reference TRBV2 and TRBJ1-3, reads EPEVTQTPSHQVTQMGQEVILRCVPISNHLYFYWYRQILGQKVEFLVSFYNNEISEKSEIFDDQFSVERPDGSNFTLKIRSTKLEDSAMYFCASSARTDGNTIYFGEGSWLTVV.

The chain has TRBV28 and TRBJ1-1, with D hard to call. The CDR3 contains 17 residues. V was pared by 1 base and J by 0 bases, with 15 bases between. Germline lookup yields CDR1 MDHEN and CDR2 SYDVKM. The CDR3 DNA follows: TGTGCCAGCAGTTTATTCAGTTTAAGACGGTTGAACACTGAAGCTTTCTTT. Translating it yields CASSLFSLRRLNTEAFF.

The chain recombines TRBV2 with TRBJ1-5; D may be TRBD1 (5 bases). This CDR3 is 15 amino acids long. V dropped 6 bases and J dropped 5 bases, with 17 bases sitting between them. The germline CDR1 and CDR2 sequences are SNHLY and FYNNEI. The CDR3 loop is CASRGGLIRDQPQHF. The DNA of the CDR3 is TGTGCCAGCAGGGGGGGACTAATCCGCGATCAGCCCCAGCATTTT.